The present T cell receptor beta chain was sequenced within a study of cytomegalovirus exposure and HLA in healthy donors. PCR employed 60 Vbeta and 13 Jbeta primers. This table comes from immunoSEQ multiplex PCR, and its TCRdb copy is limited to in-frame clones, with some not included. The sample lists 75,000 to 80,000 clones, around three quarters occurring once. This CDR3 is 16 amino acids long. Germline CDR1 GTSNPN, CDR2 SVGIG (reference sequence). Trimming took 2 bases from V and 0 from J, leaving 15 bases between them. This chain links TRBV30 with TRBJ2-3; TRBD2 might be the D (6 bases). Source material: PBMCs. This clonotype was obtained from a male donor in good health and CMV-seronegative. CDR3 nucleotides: TGTGCCTGGAGTCTGCGGAGGGCTCCTAGCACAGATACGCAGTATTTT. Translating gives CAWSLRRAPSTDTQYF. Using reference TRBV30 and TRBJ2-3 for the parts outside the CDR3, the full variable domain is SQTIHQWPATLVQPVGSPLSLECTVEGTSNPNLYWYRQAAGRGLQLLFYSVGIGQISSEVPQNLSASRPQDRQFILSSKKLLLSDSGFYLCAWSLRRAPSTDTQYFGPGTRLTVL.